The 10 T cell receptor beta chains below come from one sample, sequenced in a study of human thymus T cells. Some clones are missing from TCRdb's copy, which holds only in-frame ones; the method was immunoSEQ multiplex PCR. The data hold more than 70,000 clones, with just over 95% observed a single time. Thymic samples were excised during corrective heart operations. Sequencing was performed on thymus tissue. The receptors shown here come from a boy younger than two with a congenital heart defect but otherwise immunologically healthy.

This clone was seen only a few times. V gene TRBV11-3 combines with J gene TRBJ1-1; 7 bases fit TRBD1. This CDR3 has 16 amino acids. Losses at the gene ends were 5 bases for V and 3 bases for J; bases not matched to a gene: 12. The V gene's germline CDR1 is SGHNT and CDR2 YENEEA. CDR3 sequence reads: CASSPKEGALDTEAFF. The CDR3, as DNA: TGTGCCAGCAGCCCAAAGGAGGGGGCGTTGGACACTGAAGCTTTCTTT.

This rearrangement joins TRBV2 to TRBJ2-1; D not certain. Germline CDR1 is SNHLY and CDR2 is FYNNEI. The CDR3 is 13 residues long. V gave up 3 bases and J gave up 8 bases, with 11 bases separating them. Here the CDR3 reads CASSDANSHEQFF. CDR3 bases: TGTGCCAGCAGTGATGCCAACAGCCATGAGCAGTTCTTC.

This chain joins TRBV30 and TRBJ1-1; 10 nucleotides align to TRBD1. Germline lookup yields CDR1 GTSNPN and CDR2 SVGIG (reference sequence). V gave up 2 bases and J gave up 3 bases; unmatched junction bases: 9. This CDR3 contains 16 residues. CDR3 sequence: CAWSLIGTGVYTEAFF. DNA for the CDR3: TGTGCCTGGAGTTTGATAGGGACAGGGGTGTACACTGAAGCTTTCTTT. The variable domain in full, completed from reference TRBV30 and TRBJ1-1, reads SQTIHQWPATLVQPVGSPLSLECTVEGTSNPNLYWYRQAAGRGLQLLFYSVGIGQISSEVPQNLSASRPQDRQFILSSKKLLLSDSGFYLCAWSLIGTGVYTEAFFGQGTRLTVV.

V gene TRBV28 combines with J gene TRBJ2-3; D is ambiguous. Germline V gene sequence: CDR1 MDHEN, CDR2 SYDVKM. This CDR3 has 13 amino acids. V shed 2 bases and J shed 3 bases, with 6 bases lying between them. The CDR3: CASSLALTDTQYF. The CDR3 region has the DNA TGTGCCAGCAGTTTAGCGTTGACAGATACGCAGTATTTT.

The rearrangement links TRBV6-1 to TRBJ2-7; either TRBD1 or TRBD2 may fit D (5 bases each). V lost 5 bases, J lost 0 bases, and 8 bases lay in between. Germline V gene lookup returns CDR1 MNHNS and CDR2 SASEGT. This CDR3 is built from 13 residues. As DNA, the CDR3 is TGTGCCAGCAGTCGGGACCCCTCCTACGAGCAGTACTTC. Translated, it gives CASSRDPSYEQYF.

The chain is built from TRBV5-6 and TRBJ2-1; no definite D call. The CDR3 extends over 15 amino acids. The V end lost 2 bases, the J end lost 0 bases, and 9 bases lay between the germline ends. Germline CDR1 is SGHDT and CDR2 is YYEEEE. The CDR3 DNA is TGTGCCAGCAGCTTAGGACGGAGCTCCTACAATGAGCAGTTCTTC. The encoded protein is CASSLGRSSYNEQFF.

The chain recombines TRBV5-1 with TRBJ2-2; 14 bases agree with TRBD2. Trimming took 4 bases from V and 0 from J; bases not matched to a gene: 8. Germline V gives CDR1 SGHRS, CDR2 YFSETQ. The CDR3 totals 19 residues. The CDR3 DNA reads as TGCGCCAGCAGCCAACTCGGGACTAGCGGGGGATCGAACACCGGGGAGCTGTTTTTT. It codes for CASSQLGTSGGSNTGELFF.

The chain is built from TRBV5-6 and TRBJ2-4; D is possibly TRBD1 (6 bases). CDR3 length: 15 amino acids. Trimming left V 5 bases short and J 0 bases short, with 12 bases between. In germline, CDR1 is SGHDT, CDR2 YYEEEE. CDR3 residues: CASSHPDRAKNIQYF. CDR3 sequence (DNA): TGTGCCAGCAGTCACCCGGACAGAGCCAAAAACATTCAGTACTTC.

The V and J genes are TRBV23-1 and TRBJ1-3; 7 positions agree with TRBD1. TRBV23-1 is known as an ORF, though its function is uncertain. With V trimmed by 4 bases and J by 0 bases, 3 bases remained unmatched. This CDR3 has 15 amino acids. The chain's CDR3 is CASSRTGDSGNTIYF. The CDR3 nucleotides read TGCGCCAGCAGTCGTACAGGGGACTCTGGAAACACCATATATTTT.

The V and J genes are TRBV6-5 and TRBJ1-1; unclear D gene. V was clipped by 2 bases and J by 1 base, with 11 bases between them. The CDR3 extends over 15 amino acids. Looked up from germline, CDR1 is MNHEY and CDR2 is SVGAGI. CDR3 sequence: CASSYVGGRNTEAFF. The CDR3 region has the DNA TGTGCCAGCAGTTACGTGGGAGGGAGGAACACTGAAGCTTTCTTT.